The clone carrying this T cell receptor beta chain was seen a few times. Specified time point: newly diagnosed GD, antithyroid drugs for less than 3 months. PBMCs provided the RNA from which the TCR library was made. Construction of TCR beta libraries relied on iRepertoire HTBI primers and on Arm-PCR targeting CDR3 regions. In TCRdb, the multiplex PCR reads were re-called with MiXCR into one record per CDR3 protein. The table records almost 450,000 distinct CDR3 sequences, roughly 15% of them present only once. V lost 3 bases and J 9 bases, leaving 15 bases between the germline ends. Germline V gene data show CDR1 as DFQATT and CDR2 as SNEGSKA (reference sequence). This CDR3 comprises 13 residues. The data belong to a study of regulatory T cells in long-lasting Graves disease. The same sample was also used in a study of T cells in Graves' hyperthyroidism and ophthalmopathy.

Sequencing was performed on peripheral blood mononuclear cells (PBMCs), taken at new diagnosis, from a patient treated with antithyroid drugs. This TCR was recovered from a woman in her 30s with Graves disease. The chain is built from TRBV20-1 and TRBJ2-1; no clear D. The CDR3 protein is CSARTYGRSEQFF. Written as DNA, the CDR3 is TGCAGTGCTAGGACCTACGGAAGGAGTGAGCAGTTCTTC.